These T cell receptor beta chains were read from a single sample in a study of T cells in Graves' hyperthyroidism and ophthalmopathy. TCRdb ran MiXCR on the multiplex PCR reads and lists one entry per CDR3 protein. Here the sample spans 350,000 to 400,000 distinct CDR3 sequences, 15% to 20% being singletons. The material sequenced was blood. Receptor source: a woman aged 18-35 years with Graves' hyperthyroidism. The CDR3 runs from the conserved cysteine through the conserved F or W. D genes are given only for firm matches. A clone size is listed for some rows: how often the clone was seen (once, few, many), or a class if it is expanded.

abundance	v_gene	j_gene	d_gene	CDR3nt	CDR3aa
.	TRBV9	TRBJ2-2	.	TGTGCCAGCAGCCCGGCGGACTGGCTTCTTTCCGGGGAGCTGTTTTTT	CASSPADWLLSGELFF
.	TRBV28	TRBJ2-7	.	TGTGCCAGCAGTTTATTCAGACAGGCAACCTACGAGCAGTACTTC	CASSLFRQATYEQYF
many	TRBV11-1	TRBJ1-2	.	TGTGCCAGCAGCTTAGCGCGGGGGGCCTCCTCTGGGTATGGCTACACCTTC	CASSLARGASSGYGYTF
many	TRBV5-1	TRBJ1-2	TRBD1	TGCGCCAGCAGCTTGGTCCCCGGGACAGGGGGAGATGGCTACACCTTC	CASSLVPGTGGDGYTF
.	TRBV19	TRBJ1-5	.	TGTGCCAGTAGTCGACAGACCGGTCAGCCCCAGCATTTT	CASSRQTGQPQHF
.	TRBV6-2/TRBV6-3	TRBJ1-1	.	TGTGCCAGCAGTTACGAGTGGGAGCACGAAGCTTTCTTT	CASSYEWEHEAFF
many	TRBV12-3/TRBV12-4	TRBJ2-5	TRBD1	TGTGCCAGCAGTTTCGGGCAGGGGGCGCCGGGAGAGACCCAGTACTTC	CASSFGQGAPGETQYF
many	TRBV2	TRBJ1-3	.	TGTGCCAGCAGCGTAACCCGAGGAGGAGGAAACACCATATATTTT	CASSVTRGGGNTIYF
many	TRBV5-1	TRBJ1-5	.	TGCGCCAGCAGCTTATGGCAGGGAGAGAATCAGCCCCAGCATTTT	CASSLWQGENQPQHF
many	TRBV4-1	TRBJ2-7	.	TGCGCCAGCAGTCCCACTAGTAGAGTCTACGAGCAGTACTTC	CASSPTSRVYEQYF
many	TRBV12-5	TRBJ1-5	.	TGTGCTAGTGGTTGGGATTTCAATCAGCCCCAGCATTTT	CASGWDFNQPQHF
.	TRBV7-2	TRBJ1-1	.	TGTGCCAGCAGCTTAGCCATTTCTGAAGCTTTCTTT	CASSLAISEAFF
many	TRBV19	TRBJ1-3	.	TGTGCCAGTAGTACGGCAGGCACTTCGGGAAACACCATATATTTT	CASSTAGTSGNTIYF